The 19 T cell receptor beta chains reported below all come from one sample, sequenced in a study of Tregs in tolerant kidney transplant recipients. The table came from immunoSEQ multiplex PCR; TCRdb's copy has only in-frame clones and leaves some out. Of about 110,000 clones listed, 90% were seen once; the top ten hold 0.34%. The material sequenced was CD4+ T cells from blood, taken before the transplant. These receptors all stem from a human donor who received a combined kidney and bone marrow transplant.

The chain couples TRBV6-5 to TRBJ2-5, with D perhaps TRBD2 (6 bases). V shed 1 base and J shed 2 bases, with 11 bases lying between them. CDR1 is MNHEY, CDR2 SVGAGI, per germline. The CDR3 runs to 15 residues. As DNA, the CDR3 is TGTGCCAGCAGTTACTTGCCGGCGGGACAAGAGACCCAGTACTTC. Translated: CASSYLPAGQETQYF.

The gene calls are TRBV19 and TRBJ1-4, with 7 positions matching TRBD1. Trimming took 6 bases from V and 5 from J; bases not matched to a gene: 9. The CDR3 has 15 amino acids. Per germline, CDR1 LNHDA and CDR2 SQIVND (reference sequence). The CDR3 DNA is TGTGCCAGTAGCCAAAGGGGGCGCATAAATGAAAAACTGTTTTTT. This translates into CASSQRGRINEKLFF.

This clone appeared once. The chain uses TRBV27 and TRBJ1-5; perhaps TRBD1 as D (5 bases). Germline loops: CDR1 MNHEY, CDR2 SMNVEV (reference sequence). The CDR3 consists of 17 residues. Deletions cut 4 bases from V and 2 bases from J, with 18 bases between. In nucleotides, the CDR3 is TGTGCCAGCAGTTCCGTTTGGGGGGTCTTGGGCAATCAGCCCCAGCATTTT. Protein sequence: CASSSVWGVLGNQPQHF.

Only a few counts were recorded for this clone. This chain connects TRBV5-1 to TRBJ1-1, with 9 bases aligning to TRBD1. V gave up 3 bases and J gave up 3 bases; unmatched junction bases: 3. CDR3 length equals 14 residues. CDR1 and CDR2 (germline): SGHRS, YFSETQ. The chain's CDR3 is CASSSGQGYTEAFF. In nucleotides, the CDR3 is TGCGCCAGCAGCTCCGGACAGGGGTACACTGAAGCTTTCTTT.

This clone has just one count. The chain recombines TRBV18 with TRBJ2-7; 8 nucleotides align to TRBD1. The CDR3 has 14 amino acids. Germline V gene lookup returns CDR1 KGHSH and CDR2 LQKENI. Trimming took 3 bases from V and 2 from J; bases not matched to a gene: 3. The CDR3 spells CASSPAGGPYEQYF. The CDR3 coding sequence is TGTGCCAGCTCACCGGCAGGGGGCCCCTACGAGCAGTACTTC.

The chain has TRBV6-6 and TRBJ2-7, with 8 bases fitting TRBD1. CDR1 is MNHNY and CDR2 is SVGAGI in the germline V gene (reference sequence). The CDR3 contains 14 residues. V shed 6 bases, J shed 5 bases, and the junction held 9 bases outside the gene matches. The CDR3, as DNA: TGTGCCAGCAGATTCGGACAGGGTATCCACGAGCAGTACTTC. It yields the protein CASRFGQGIHEQYF.

The V gene is TRBV30, the J gene TRBJ1-2; 10 bases agree with TRBD1. V was pared by 4 bases and J by 0 bases, with 14 bases of the junction left unmatched. The CDR3 covers 18 residues. Germline assignment: CDR1 GTSNPN and CDR2 SVGIG (reference sequence). DNA for the CDR3: TGTGCCTGGAAGGCCCCCGAGGGACAGGGGCGAACTAACTATGGCTACACCTTC. It yields the protein CAWKAPEGQGRTNYGYTF.

The chain employs TRBV29-1 and TRBJ2-7; no firm D call. CDR1 is SQVTM, CDR2 ANQGSEA, per germline. The CDR3 has 12 amino acids. V lost 6 bases and J lost 1, with 10 bases in between. The CDR3 region has the DNA TGCAGCGTGGCCGAGGCTTCCTACGAGCAGTACTTC. Translated, it gives CSVAEASYEQYF.

V and J are TRBV7-2 and TRBJ1-4; 7 nucleotides match TRBD1. CDR1 SGHTA and CDR2 FQGNSA come from the germline V gene. The CDR3 spans 16 residues. Trimming at V came to 4 bases and at J to 4 bases, leaving 9 bases not matched to a gene. The CDR3 DNA reads TGTGCCAGCAGCTGGAACAGGGGCGGGCATAATGAAAAACTGTTTTTT. Translated, it gives CASSWNRGGHNEKLFF.

This rearrangement joins TRBV19 to TRBJ1-5, with 8 bases matching TRBD1. This CDR3 comprises 17 residues. Germline loops: CDR1 LNHDA, CDR2 SQIVND (reference sequence). J was trimmed by 4 bases and V by 6 bases; bases with no gene match: 14. The CDR3: CASSPHLGQGSNQPQHF. The CDR3 region has the DNA TGTGCCAGTAGCCCCCACCTTGGACAGGGCTCGAATCAGCCCCAGCATTTT.

V is TRBV4-1 and J is TRBJ2-6; possible D gene TRBD1, 7 bases. Germline loops: CDR1 MGHRA, CDR2 YSYEKL. Trimming pared 5 bases from V and 4 bases from J, leaving 15 bases between. The CDR3 runs to 16 residues. CDR3 bases: TGCGCCAGCAGCGGAGGGGGCTCCAGCGGGGCCAACGTCCTGACTTTC. This gives the protein CASSGGGSSGANVLTF.

This chain joins TRBV7-9 and TRBJ2-1; 8 bases agree with TRBD2. Germline lookup yields CDR1 SEHNR and CDR2 FQNEAQ (reference sequence). CDR3 length: 16 amino acids. With V trimmed by 2 bases and J by 5 bases, 8 bases remained unmatched. The CDR3 region has the DNA TGTGCCAGCAGCTTAACCCTGCGGGGGGCAGACAATGAGCAGTTCTTC. It encodes CASSLTLRGADNEQFF.

The genes are TRBV29-1 and TRBJ2-3; tentative D call: TRBD2 (5 bases). The germline V gene encodes CDR1 SQVTM and CDR2 ANQGSEA. The CDR3 totals 15 residues. V was shortened by 6 bases and J by 0 bases, with 16 bases between the two germline ends. This CDR3 is CSVRDGKSSTDTQYF. As DNA, the CDR3 is TGCAGCGTCAGAGACGGGAAATCTAGCACAGATACGCAGTATTTT.

The rearrangement uses TRBV7-8 and TRBJ1-2, with a possible D match to TRBD1 (6 bases). This CDR3 comprises 14 residues. The germline V and J ends were trimmed by 8 bases and 0 bases, with 13 bases remaining between them. Germline V lookup: CDR1 SGHVS, CDR2 FQNEAQ. CDR3 loop: CASSLAGANYGYTF. The CDR3 nucleotides read TGTGCCAGCTCCTTGGCAGGGGCTAACTATGGCTACACCTTC.

V is TRBV6-6 and J is TRBJ1-2; the match to TRBD1 covers 9 bases. V lost 4 bases, J lost 4 bases, and 10 bases stayed unmatched. The CDR3 consists of 16 residues. CDR1 is MNHNY, CDR2 SVGAGI, per germline (reference sequence). In DNA, the CDR3 is TGTGCCAGCAGTTCTCAACTGGGACAGGGTGTCTATGGCTACACCTTC. As protein: CASSSQLGQGVYGYTF.

This clone has only one observation. CDR3 sequence reads: CASRTSGGNGELFF. As DNA, the CDR3 is TGTGCCTCAAGGACTAGCGGGGGCAACGGGGAGCTGTTTTTT. The V gene is TRBV10-3, the J gene TRBJ2-2; 13 bases map to TRBD2. With V trimmed by 11 bases and J by 7 bases, 7 bases remained unmatched. CDR1 ENHRY and CDR2 SYGVKD come from the germline V gene. This CDR3 is 14 amino acids long.

The chain is built from TRBV5-3 and TRBJ2-7; D is unclear. TRBV5-3 is an ORF; its function is uncertain. The length of the CDR3 is 11 residues. The V gene lost 4 bases and the J gene lost 5 bases, with 7 bases spanning the gap. CDR3 loop: CARSAYDEQYF. The CDR3 coding sequence is TGTGCCAGAAGCGCGTACGACGAGCAGTACTTC.

The chain links TRBV6-5 to TRBJ2-7, with 8 positions matching TRBD1. J was trimmed by 4 bases and V by 8 bases; bases with no gene match: 7. The CDR3 has 13 residues. The germline gives CDR1 MNHEY, CDR2 SVGAGI. This CDR3 is CASLRQGTYEQYF. CDR3 nucleotides: TGTGCCAGCTTAAGACAGGGGACGTACGAGCAGTACTTC.

This clone showed up just once. The chain carries TRBV7-9 and TRBJ1-2; no clear D gene. Germline values: CDR1 SEHNR, CDR2 FQNEAQ (reference sequence). Trimming pared 3 bases from V and 2 bases from J, leaving 7 bases between. This CDR3 is built from 13 residues. The CDR3: CASSFEGNYGYTF. The DNA for the CDR3 is TGTGCCAGCAGCTTTGAGGGCAACTATGGCTACACCTTC. Full variable domain (rest looked up from reference TRBV7-9 and TRBJ1-2): DTGVSQNPRHKITKRGQNVTFRCDPISEHNRLYWYRQTLGQGPEFLTYFQNEAQLEKSRLLSDRFSAERPKGSFSTLEIQRTEQGDSAMYLCASSFEGNYGYTFGSGTRLTVV.